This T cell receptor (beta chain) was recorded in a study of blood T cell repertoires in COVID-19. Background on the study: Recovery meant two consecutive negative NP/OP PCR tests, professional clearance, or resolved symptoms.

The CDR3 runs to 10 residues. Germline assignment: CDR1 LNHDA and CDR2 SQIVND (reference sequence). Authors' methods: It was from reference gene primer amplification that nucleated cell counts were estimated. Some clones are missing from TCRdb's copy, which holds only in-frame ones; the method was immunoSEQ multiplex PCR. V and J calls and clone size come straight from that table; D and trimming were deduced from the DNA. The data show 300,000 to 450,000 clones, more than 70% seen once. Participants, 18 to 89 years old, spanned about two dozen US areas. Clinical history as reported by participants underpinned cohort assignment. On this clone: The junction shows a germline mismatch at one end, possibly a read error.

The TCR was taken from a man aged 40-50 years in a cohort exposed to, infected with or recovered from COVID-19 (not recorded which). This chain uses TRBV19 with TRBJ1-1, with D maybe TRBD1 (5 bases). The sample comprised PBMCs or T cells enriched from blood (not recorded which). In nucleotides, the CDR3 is TGTGCCAGTAGGGACACAGAAGCTTTCTTT. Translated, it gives CASRDTEAFF.